Reported below is one TCR beta chain. The data originate from a study of blood T cell repertoires in COVID-19. Looking at the study overall: Samples of COVID-19 (acute and convalescent) were obtained from the United States, Italy and Spain. Sources were T cells, B-cell-depleted T cells, or PBMCs; the material itself was cDNA or gDNA.

V was pared by 3 bases and J by 5 bases, with 7 bases between. Germline CDR1 is LGHDT and CDR2 is YNNKEL (reference sequence). The CDR3 loop spans 12 amino acids. Original processing notes: Reference gene primer amplification gave nucleated cell count estimates. The method was immunoSEQ multiplex PCR; TCRdb's version includes in-frame clones alone and lacks a portion of them. Clonal size and the V and J genes are those of that table, whereas D and trimming came from the DNA. The sample lists some 120,000 clones; less than 90% were seen once. Input material: peripheral blood. The chain joins TRBV3-1 (or the pseudogene TRBV3-2) to TRBJ2-5; unclear D gene. The sequence came from a woman aged 25 to 39 who had recovered from COVID-19. Written as DNA, the CDR3 is TGTGCCAGCAGCCACTTACACGAGACCCAGTACTTC. It encodes CASSHLHETQYF.